The T cell receptor beta chain under discussion was sequenced for a study of T cells expressing NK-cell markers. TCRdb re-analyzed the 5' RACE reads; it lists each CDR3 protein once, without DNA. The ten top clones account for approximately 12%, within a sample of some 390,000 distinct CDR3 sequences. In germline, CDR1 is SGHAT, CDR2 FQDESV (reference sequence). The CDR3 is 14 amino acids. This TCR came from a woman between 45 and 65 years old in good health. V is TRBV11-1 and J is TRBJ2-7; TCRdb's D call of TRBD2 is untestable without DNA. Sequencing was performed on blood T cells: a sorted CD56 or NKG2C T cell subset, CD4+ or CD8+ T cells, or bulk PBMC T cells (not recorded which). The CDR3 loop is CASSQEGTISEQYF. The full variable domain, in which reference TRBV11-1 and TRBJ2-7 provide the parts outside the CDR3, is EAEVAQSPRYKITEKSQAVAFWCDPISGHATLYWYRQILGQGPELLVQFQDESVVDDSQLPKDRFSAERLKGVDSTLKIQPAELGDSAMYLCASSQEGTISEQYFGPGTRLTVT.